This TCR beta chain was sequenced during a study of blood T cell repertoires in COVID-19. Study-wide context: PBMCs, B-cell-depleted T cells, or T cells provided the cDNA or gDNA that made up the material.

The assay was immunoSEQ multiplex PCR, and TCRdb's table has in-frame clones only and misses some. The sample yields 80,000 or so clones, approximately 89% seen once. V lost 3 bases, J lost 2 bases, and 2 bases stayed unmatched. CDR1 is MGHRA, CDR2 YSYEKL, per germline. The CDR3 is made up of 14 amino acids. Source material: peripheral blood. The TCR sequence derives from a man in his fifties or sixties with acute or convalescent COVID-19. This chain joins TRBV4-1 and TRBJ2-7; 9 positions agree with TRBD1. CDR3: CASSQGQGAYEQYV. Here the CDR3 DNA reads TGCGCCAGCAGCCAGGGACAGGGTGCCTACGAGCAGTACGTC.